These 14 T cell receptor beta chains were all obtained from the same sample, sequenced in a study of early T cells in non-severe SARS-CoV-2 infection. TCRdb analysed the 5' RACE reads with MiXCR anew, one entry per CDR3 protein. The table lists about 85,000 distinct CDR3 sequences, 14% of them singletons. The sample taken for sequencing was whole blood. The receptors stem from an adult who was a healthcare worker with PCR-confirmed SARS-CoV-2 infection or an uninfected control (not recorded which).

A few counts support this clonotype. The gene calls are TRBV6-5 and TRBJ2-7; weak D call: TRBD1 (5 bases). Germline CDR1 is MNHEY and CDR2 is SVGAGI. This CDR3 has 14 amino acids. Trimming removed 6 bases from V and 5 bases from J, with 17 bases in between. The CDR3 loop reads CASSVQGKWDEQYF. The CDR3 DNA reads as TGTGCCAGCAGCGTCCAGGGAAAATGGGACGAGCAGTACTTC.

This clonotype was recorded at least ten times. The rearrangement uses TRBV30 and TRBJ2-2; D remains ambiguous. V gave up 2 bases and J gave up 3 bases, with 4 bases separating them. This CDR3 has 12 amino acids. CDR1 and CDR2 (germline): GTSNPN, SVGIG (reference sequence). CDR3 in amino acids: CAWSRDTGELFF. The CDR3 region has the DNA TGTGCCTGGAGTAGGGACACCGGGGAGCTGTTTTTT.

Only a few counts were recorded for this clonotype. The J gene is TRBJ2-5, the V gene TRBV6-5; D uncertain. V was clipped by 1 base and J by 4 bases, with 16 bases between them. The CDR3 is 16 residues long. CDR1 MNHEY and CDR2 SVGAGI come from the germline V gene. The DNA for the CDR3 is TGTGCCAGCAGTTACTTCGGACGTTCGAGCAGAGAGACCCAGTACTTC. Its protein product is CASSYFGRSSRETQYF.

This clonotype was picked up many times. The chain joins TRBV7-6 to TRBJ2-7, with D maybe TRBD2 (5 bases). The germline V and J ends were trimmed by 5 bases and 6 bases, with 11 bases remaining between them. The germline V gene encodes CDR1 SGHVS and CDR2 FNYEAQ. This CDR3 has 12 amino acids. The CDR3 DNA sequence: TGTGCCAGCAGCCCACTACGGGGCGAGCAGTACTTC. Its protein product is CASSPLRGEQYF.

This clonotype was recorded at least ten times. The chain employs TRBV4-2 and TRBJ2-7; D call uncertain. Trimming took 1 base from V and 6 from J, leaving 7 bases between them. Germline CDR1 and CDR2: LGHNA and YNFKEQ. There are 12 residues in the CDR3. The CDR3 loop is CASSQGTTEQYF. The CDR3 region has the DNA TGTGCCAGCAGCCAAGGCACGACCGAGCAGTACTTC.

This chain uses TRBV12-3 or TRBV12-4 with TRBJ2-1; D not resolved. This CDR3 spans 10 amino acids. The V gene lost 3 bases and the J gene lost 9 bases, with 3 bases spanning the gap. The CDR3 sequence: CASSLAEQFF. DNA of the CDR3: TGTGCCAGCAGTTTGGCTGAGCAGTTCTTC.

In this sample, this clonotype turned up a few times. The V and J genes are TRBV3-1 and TRBJ1-4; D unclear. CDR1 and CDR2 (germline): LGHDT, YNNKEL (reference sequence). V was pared by 1 base and J by 7 bases, with 13 bases between. This CDR3 spans 15 amino acids. CDR3 region: CASSQGPAGLEKLFF. The CDR3 DNA sequence: TGTGCCAGCAGCCAAGGTCCCGCCGGACTTGAAAAACTGTTTTTT.

This clonotype occurred many times. This chain links TRBV5-1 with TRBJ1-5, with D possibly TRBD1 on 6 matching bases. Trimming stripped 4 bases from V and 2 bases from J, with 19 bases between. CDR1 and CDR2 from the germline V gene are SGHRS and YFSETQ. The CDR3 consists of 17 residues. The chain's CDR3 is CASSPTPGGRGNQPQHF. Written as DNA, the CDR3 is TGCGCCAGCAGCCCGACCCCCGGGGGCCGCGGCAATCAGCCCCAGCATTTT.

As regards this clonotype: A read error is possible here, since a much larger clone lies one base away. This rearrangement joins TRBV11-3 to TRBJ1-1, with D maybe TRBD1 (6 bases). There are 17 residues in the CDR3. Between the trimmed V and J ends, which lost 5 bases and 3 bases, there was a span of 22 bases. Germline CDR1 reads SGHNT; CDR2 reads YENEEA. The CDR3 reads CASSLYGMAPGDTEAFF. The CDR3 DNA is TGTGCCAGCAGCCTATACGGTATGGCCCCAGGGGACACTGAAGCTTTCTTT.

The chain is built from TRBV10-1 and TRBJ2-1; no reliable D call. The V end lost 2 bases, the J end lost 3 bases, and 11 bases lay between the germline ends. The CDR3 extends over 15 amino acids. Per germline, CDR1 WNHNN and CDR2 SYGVQD (reference sequence). The chain's CDR3 is CASSENGGNYNEQFF. For the CDR3, the DNA is TGCGCCAGCAGTGAGAATGGCGGTAACTACAATGAGCAGTTCTTC.

This clonotype has more than one count but fewer than ten. This chain links TRBV9 with TRBJ2-1, with D uncertain. This CDR3 is built from 13 residues. The germline V gene has CDR1 SGDLS and CDR2 YYNGEE. The V gene lost 4 bases and the J gene lost 7 bases, with 12 bases spanning the gap. CDR3 region: CASSPPVGNEQFF. The CDR3 DNA is TGTGCCAGCAGCCCCCCGGTGGGGAATGAGCAGTTCTTC.

A few counts support this clonotype. This chain links TRBV12-3 or TRBV12-4 with TRBJ1-6, with 7 positions matching TRBD1. V lost 0 bases, J lost 4 bases, and 3 bases stayed unmatched. The CDR3 consists of 16 residues. The chain's CDR3 is CASSLAQGVYNSPLHF. CDR3 bases: TGTGCCAGCAGTTTAGCGCAGGGGGTATATAATTCACCCCTCCACTTT.

This chain connects TRBV7-8 to TRBJ1-1; 8 bases match TRBD1. The trim removed 1 base at V and 4 bases at J, leaving 8 bases unmatched. This CDR3 region has 16 residues. CDR1 is SGHVS and CDR2 is FQNEAQ in the germline V gene. CDR3 protein: CASSLGGRGRTTEAFF. For the CDR3, the DNA is TGTGCCAGCAGCTTAGGGGGCAGGGGGCGGACCACTGAAGCTTTCTTT.

The rearrangement joins TRBV29-1 to TRBJ2-7, with a weak D call TRBD2 (5 bases). Trimming shortened V by 0 bases and J by 7 bases, and 10 bases separated the two germline ends. Per germline, CDR1 SQVTM and CDR2 ANQGSEA. This CDR3 is 12 amino acids long. CDR3 in DNA: TGCAGCGTTGAAGACTACGGGAAGGAGCAGTACTTC. Translating it yields CSVEDYGKEQYF.